Reported below is one T cell receptor beta chain. Its antigen target is currently unknown. It has no much larger one-base neighbor in the sample; base qualities were not kept. CDR1 and CDR2 are read off the germline V gene (reference sequence) as MNHEY and SMNVEV. The CDR3 spans 16 residues, from the cysteine through the phenylalanine. The only DNA kept is the CDR3, 48 bases in frame from the first base. V has 7 bases trimmed and J has 4 bases trimmed; junction bases matching no gene number 10. Preparation of the library involved the immunoSEQ multiplex PCR assay. In the original analysis: To diagnose cytomegalovirus status from the catalog of TCR beta chain sequences, a statistical classification framework was built. The clones in this table, taken by TCRdb from immuneACCESS, are in-frame only. Not every clone is retained; where verified, under half of the shortfall comes from an unresolved V gene, and the cause of the rest is unknown. For V, J and clone size, that table is used; D and trimming come from the DNA. Across this sample there are over 110,000 clones, with about nine tenths seen only once. The ten largest account for about 2.8% of the sample.

This specimen belongs to a study of cytomegalovirus exposure and HLA in healthy donors (dated by TCRdb to the late 2010s). General notes on the study: According to a later analysis, one platform produced both the roughly 120 validation repertoires and the 730 or so repertoires of the first cohort. The study combined high-throughput TCR immunosequencing, statistical association of individual TCRs with disease status, and machine learning to predict cytomegalovirus infection status. The study aimed to test whether cataloging public T cell receptors could reveal signatures of past pathogen exposure. Besides the first cohort of some 670 subjects, a separate validation cohort made up of 90 to 150 different subjects was used. Results and caveats for the whole study, not just this receptor: A later analysis lacked HLA typing for the validation cohort, so it scored co-occurrence in that cohort across all 110 or so repertoires. In both the original and validation cohorts, the classifier was reported to diagnose cytomegalovirus status with high specificity and sensitivity. Most TCR sequences were observed very rarely across donors, whereas some public TCRs were present in many individuals. Of the cluster scores, about 94% were above 0 in a later analysis, which found that TCRs clustered in the first cohort also tended to co-occur in the roughly 130 validation repertoires. In vitro tests confirmed that a few of the cytomegalovirus-associated TCR beta chains recognize cytomegalovirus antigens. The study listed 170 or so TCR beta chains as associated with cytomegalovirus. It was suggested by the authors that the approach could potentially be generalized to other disease states and immunological phenotypes.

Donors formed part of the validation cohort, which comprised about 130 subjects and was distinct from the first cohort of 666 subjects. The specimen was PBMCs. The sequence is built from TRBV27 and TRBJ1-4; TRBD1 matches 9 bases in the middle. This TCR came from a man aged 18 to 30 in good health and CMV-seronegative. For the CDR3, the sequence is CASKKRQGGHNEKLFF. DNA sequence: TGTGCCAGCAAGAAACGACAGGGGGGACATAATGAAAAACTGTTTTTT. Reference TRBV27 and TRBJ1-4 proteins supply the regions before and after the CDR3; the full variable domain is: EAQVTQNPRYLITVTGKKLTVTCSQNMNHEYMSWYRQDPGLGLRQIYYSMNVEVTDKGDVPEGYKVSRKEKRNFPLILESPSPNQTSLYFCASKKRQGGHNEKLFFGSGTQLSVL.